The 30 T cell receptor beta chains reported below all come from one sample, sequenced in a study of CD8 T cells in ankylosing spondylitis. TCRdb re-derived calls from the 5' RACE reads in MiXCR, one entry per CDR3 protein. The top ten hold roughly 4.2% of the sample, which has fewer than 250,000 distinct CDR3 sequences, roughly a third seen once. Source material: blood, either unsorted or a sorted T cell fraction (not recorded which). All receptors come from a male donor with ankylosing spondylitis or in good health (not recorded which).

The rearrangement joins TRBV15 to TRBJ2-5; D may be TRBD2 (6 bases). The V end was cut by 1 base, the J end by 5 bases, with 14 bases between. Per the germline V gene, CDR1 is LNHNV and CDR2 is YYDKDF (reference sequence). The CDR3 loop spans 15 amino acids. The CDR3 loop is CATSRARTILETQYF. The CDR3 DNA follows: TGTGCCACCAGCAGAGCCAGGACTATTCTTGAGACCCAGTACTTC.

The chain combines TRBV27 with TRBJ2-5; 8 bases are a match to TRBD1. V shed 3 bases and J 5 bases; nucleotides not matched to a gene: 8. This CDR3 comprises 15 residues. Per germline, CDR1 MNHEY and CDR2 SMNVEV (reference sequence). The CDR3 DNA is TGTGCCAGCAGTTTCAGGGGGCCTACGGACGAGACCCAGTACTTC. It yields the protein CASSFRGPTDETQYF.

In its sample, this clonotype was seen a few times. The V gene is TRBV5-1, the J gene TRBJ2-7; tentative D call: TRBD2 (6 bases). The germline V gene encodes CDR1 SGHRS and CDR2 YFSETQ. The CDR3 has 15 residues. The V end was cut by 0 bases, the J end by 4 bases, with 14 bases between. The CDR3 bases are TGCGCCAGCAGCTTGGTCCCCCAGGGAGGATACGAGCAGTACTTC. Translating it yields CASSLVPQGGYEQYF.

This clonotype occurred a few times. The chain combines TRBV7-8 with TRBJ2-7, with D hard to call. Germline CDR1 reads SGHVS; CDR2 reads FQNEAQ. V was shortened by 5 bases and J by 2 bases, with 13 bases between the two germline ends. The CDR3 has 14 amino acids. CDR3 DNA: TGTGCCAGCAGCCAGGTCATGGCCCCCTACGAGCAGTACTTC. As protein: CASSQVMAPYEQYF.

The rearrangement uses TRBV9 and TRBJ2-7; a possible D gene is TRBD1 (6 bases). Trimming removed 0 bases from V and 3 bases from J, with 16 bases in between. Germline assignment: CDR1 SGDLS and CDR2 YYNGEE. The CDR3 totals 16 residues. CDR3 in DNA: TGTGCCAGCAGCGTAGCTGTGGGGACAACCATCTACGAGCAGTACTTC. Encoded protein: CASSVAVGTTIYEQYF.

This clonotype was seen only a few times. The V call is TRBV29-1, the J call TRBJ2-3; D gene uncertain. V lost 6 bases, J lost 1 base, and 8 bases lay in between. Germline-derived CDR1 and CDR2 are SQVTM and ANQGSEA. The CDR3 totals 12 residues. The CDR3 nucleotides read TGCAGCGTCCGGCAGGGCACAGATACGCAGTATTTT. Amino acid sequence: CSVRQGTDTQYF.

This clonotype occurred a few times. The V call is TRBV2, the J call TRBJ1-5; D is unresolved. Germline-derived CDR1 and CDR2 are SNHLY and FYNNEI. The CDR3 runs 12 residues. V was pared by 2 bases and J by 10 bases, with 9 bases between. As DNA, the CDR3 is TGTGCCAGCAGTGAATGGACGCGACCCCAGCATTTT. Translated, it gives CASSEWTRPQHF.

This clonotype was seen repeatedly, ten times or more. The chain's CDR3 is CSVGDGGADTQYF. Written as DNA, the CDR3 is TGCAGCGTGGGGGACGGTGGGGCAGATACGCAGTATTTT. This chain links TRBV29-1 with TRBJ2-3; D possibly uses TRBD1 or TRBD2 (5 bases each). V was trimmed by 6 bases and J by 4 bases, leaving 14 bases between them. Germline loops: CDR1 SQVTM, CDR2 ANQGSEA. This CDR3 has 13 amino acids.

This chain uses TRBV6-5 with TRBJ1-2; 7 bases map to TRBD1. V was pared by 0 bases and J by 4 bases, with 11 bases of the junction left unmatched. Per germline, CDR1 MNHEY and CDR2 SVGAGI. The CDR3 contains 17 residues. CDR3 amino acids: CASSYSGTEAQTYGYTF. DNA for the CDR3: TGTGCCAGCAGTTACTCGGGGACAGAAGCCCAAACCTATGGCTACACCTTC.

This clonotype appeared a few times. The rearrangement uses TRBV15 and TRBJ2-5; 9 bases agree with TRBD1. The J segment lost 4 bases and the V segment lost 0 bases, leaving 3 bases of the junction unmatched. This CDR3 contains 15 residues. CDR1 is LNHNV and CDR2 is YYDKDF in the germline V gene (reference sequence). DNA for the CDR3: TGTGCCACCAGCAGAGATCGGGACAGGGCAGAGACCCAGTACTTC. Its translation: CATSRDRDRAETQYF.

The chain combines TRBV6-1 with TRBJ2-1, with D hard to call. The CDR3 runs 15 residues. Germline V lookup: CDR1 MNHNS, CDR2 SASEGT. Trimming removed 5 bases from V and 0 bases from J, with 11 bases in between. The CDR3 protein is CASSRPASSYNEQFF. The CDR3 region has the DNA TGTGCCAGCAGTCGACCTGCGAGCTCCTACAATGAGCAGTTCTTC.

The chain recombines TRBV12-3 or TRBV12-4 with TRBJ2-7; D unclear. The V end was cut by 3 bases, the J end by 6 bases, with 15 bases between. This CDR3 is 14 amino acids long. The CDR3 region is CASSLWSQISEQYF. The CDR3, as DNA: TGTGCCAGCAGTTTGTGGTCTCAGATCTCCGAGCAGTACTTC.

The chain recombines TRBV20-1 with TRBJ1-1; D gene uncertain. The CDR3 spans 16 residues. The germline gives CDR1 DFQATT, CDR2 SNEGSKA (reference sequence). With 4 bases removed from V and 2 bases from J, the gap between germline ends came to 20 bases. CDR3 nucleotide sequence: TGCAGTGCTAAAGCCCGCGGGTGGTATCCCAACACTGAAGCTTTCTTT. Its translation: CSAKARGWYPNTEAFF.

This clonotype was detected only a few times. The J gene is TRBJ2-1, the V gene TRBV6-1; 7 nucleotides align to TRBD2. With V trimmed by 4 bases and J by 4 bases, 10 bases remained unmatched. Germline values: CDR1 MNHNS, CDR2 SASEGT. The CDR3 extends over 16 amino acids. For the CDR3, the DNA is TGTGCCAGCAGTGCCAAAGGTGCGGGAGCATACAATGAGCAGTTCTTC. It codes for CASSAKGAGAYNEQFF.

This clonotype was observed a single time. The chain couples TRBV20-1 to TRBJ1-5; D gene ambiguous. V was pared by 0 bases and J by 1 base, with 13 bases between. From germline, CDR1 is DFQATT and CDR2 SNEGSKA (reference sequence). The CDR3 runs to 16 residues. CDR3 sequence reads: CSARDPGRESNQPQHF. In DNA, the CDR3 is TGCAGTGCTAGAGATCCGGGGAGGGAGAGCAATCAGCCCCAGCATTTT.

The chain links TRBV4-1 to TRBJ2-4; 8 bases match TRBD1. Germline V CDR1 and CDR2: MGHRA, YSYEKL. The junction had 8 bases not matched to a gene; V was cut back by 3 bases and J by 7 bases. The CDR3 contains 15 residues. The DNA of the CDR3 is TGCGCCAGCAGCCACGGACAGGGAAAATGGAACATTCAGTACTTC. It is translated as CASSHGQGKWNIQYF.

The CDR3 loop reads CASSLGPGSETQYF. The DNA for the CDR3 is TGTGCCAGCAGTTTAGGTCCGGGATCAGAGACCCAGTACTTC. The chain employs TRBV12-3 or TRBV12-4 and TRBJ2-5; possibly TRBD2 for D (5 bases). The germline V and J ends were trimmed by 1 base and 4 bases, with 10 bases remaining between them. CDR3 length: 14 residues.

The chain links TRBV20-1 to TRBJ2-1; D is perhaps TRBD2 (7 bases). The CDR3 has 15 amino acids. From germline, CDR1 is DFQATT and CDR2 SNEGSKA (reference sequence). The V end was cut by 3 bases, the J end by 6 bases, with 18 bases between. DNA of the CDR3: TGCAGTGCTAGTAGAATGGGGGGGCCCCTCAATGAGCAGTTCTTC. It codes for CSASRMGGPLNEQFF.

J is TRBJ1-6 and V is TRBV2; perhaps TRBD1 as D (5 bases). The CDR3 length is 15 residues. Per the germline V gene, CDR1 is SNHLY and CDR2 is FYNNEI. Trimming removed 8 bases at V and 3 bases at J, with 14 bases between. Here the CDR3 reads CASLVGEGYNSPLHF. The DNA for the CDR3 is TGTGCCAGCCTAGTAGGGGAGGGCTATAATTCACCCCTCCACTTT.

The chain links TRBV29-1 to TRBJ2-7; D is uncertain. The CDR3 runs 12 residues. The V end was cut by 5 bases, the J end by 4 bases, with 12 bases between. The V gene's germline CDR1 is SQVTM and CDR2 ANQGSEA. CDR3 sequence (DNA): TGCAGCGTTCGCCAAACAAATTACGAGCAGTACTTC. Translated: CSVRQTNYEQYF.

The CDR3 sequence is CATSSTDLAGETDTQYF. CDR3 coding DNA: TGTGCCACCAGCAGTACAGACCTAGCGGGGGAGACAGATACGCAGTATTTT. V is TRBV15 and J is TRBJ2-3, with 10 positions matching TRBD2. Germline lookup yields CDR1 LNHNV and CDR2 YYDKDF (reference sequence). The ends lost 3 bases at V and 3 bases at J; junction bases unmatched: 9. The CDR3 runs 17 residues.

This clonotype was counted only a few times. This rearrangement joins TRBV12-3 or TRBV12-4 to TRBJ2-1, with 8 bases fitting TRBD2. V was pared by 2 bases and J by 6 bases, with 6 bases of the junction left unmatched. The CDR3 runs to 15 residues. The CDR3 nucleotides read TGTGCCAGCAGTTTACGGCGGGGGGACTTCAATGAGCAGTTCTTC. Amino acids: CASSLRRGDFNEQFF.

This clonotype was observed at least ten times. The chain has TRBV6-1 and TRBJ2-3, with D perhaps matching TRBD2 (6 bases). The V gene lost 4 bases and the J gene lost 6 bases, with 14 bases spanning the gap. Germline-derived CDR1 and CDR2 are MNHNS and SASEGT. CDR3 size: 14 residues. The CDR3 sequence: CASSASGPWDTQYF. The CDR3 DNA sequence: TGTGCCAGCAGTGCGAGCGGGCCTTGGGATACGCAGTATTTT.

This chain connects TRBV20-1 to TRBJ2-5; D may correspond to TRBD1 or TRBD2 (5 bases each). CDR1 and CDR2 (germline): DFQATT, SNEGSKA (reference sequence). V was shortened by 2 bases and J by 3 bases, with 10 bases between the two germline ends. This CDR3 has 13 amino acids. CDR3 DNA: TGCAGTGCTAGAAGAGTGGGGGAAGAGACCCAGTACTTC. Protein sequence: CSARRVGEETQYF.

The chain is built from TRBV7-6 and TRBJ2-3; a possible D gene is TRBD2 (5 bases). This CDR3 has 17 amino acids. The V gene lost 0 bases and the J gene lost 0 bases, with 13 bases spanning the gap. Germline V CDR1 and CDR2: SGHVS, FNYEAQ. In nucleotides, the CDR3 is TGTGCCAGCAGCTTAGCAGGGAGACAATCTAGCACAGATACGCAGTATTTT. This codes for CASSLAGRQSSTDTQYF.

The CDR3 loop is CASSLAGQGFSPLHF. As DNA, the CDR3 is TGCGCCAGCAGCTTGGCGGGACAGGGGTTTTCACCCCTCCACTTT. The rearrangement links TRBV5-1 to TRBJ1-6; 10 positions agree with TRBD1. Germline loops: CDR1 SGHRS, CDR2 YFSETQ. With V trimmed by 0 bases and J by 9 bases, 3 bases remained unmatched. This CDR3 has 15 residues.

In this sample, this clonotype turned up a few times. The chain combines TRBV29-1 with TRBJ2-7; 8 positions agree with TRBD1. The CDR3 is 15 residues long. Trimming cost V 3 bases and J 0 bases; bases outside gene matches: 7. CDR1 is SQVTM and CDR2 is ANQGSEA in the germline V gene. The CDR3 spells CSVDTGTGSSYEQYF. The CDR3 region has the DNA TGCAGCGTTGACACTGGGACAGGCAGCTCCTACGAGCAGTACTTC.

This clonotype occurred a few times. This chain links TRBV5-1 with TRBJ2-7; D gene unclear. CDR3 size: 14 residues. Germline assignment: CDR1 SGHRS and CDR2 YFSETQ. Trimming took 1 base from V and 0 from J, leaving 8 bases between them. The CDR3 sequence: CASSLYTASYEQYF. In DNA, the CDR3 is TGCGCCAGCAGCTTGTATACAGCCTCCTACGAGCAGTACTTC.

This clonotype was found a few times. This chain links TRBV7-9 with TRBJ1-2; 7 bases match TRBD1. Per germline, CDR1 SEHNR and CDR2 FQNEAQ (reference sequence). The CDR3 totals 15 residues. V gave up 5 bases and J gave up 4 bases; unmatched junction bases: 10. CDR3 in amino acids: CASSLGQPWPYGYTF. The CDR3 DNA follows: TGTGCCAGCAGCCTGGGACAGCCCTGGCCCTATGGCTACACCTTC.

This clonotype was seen a handful of times. This rearrangement joins TRBV14 to TRBJ2-7; D gene unclear. The CDR3 sequence is 15 residues long. The V end was cut by 0 bases, the J end by 7 bases, with 16 bases between. CDR1 is SGHDN and CDR2 is FVKESK in the germline V gene. The CDR3 DNA is TGTGCCAGCAGCCAAGAGATTTGGCAGGTGGGGGAGCAGTACTTC. Protein product: CASSQEIWQVGEQYF.